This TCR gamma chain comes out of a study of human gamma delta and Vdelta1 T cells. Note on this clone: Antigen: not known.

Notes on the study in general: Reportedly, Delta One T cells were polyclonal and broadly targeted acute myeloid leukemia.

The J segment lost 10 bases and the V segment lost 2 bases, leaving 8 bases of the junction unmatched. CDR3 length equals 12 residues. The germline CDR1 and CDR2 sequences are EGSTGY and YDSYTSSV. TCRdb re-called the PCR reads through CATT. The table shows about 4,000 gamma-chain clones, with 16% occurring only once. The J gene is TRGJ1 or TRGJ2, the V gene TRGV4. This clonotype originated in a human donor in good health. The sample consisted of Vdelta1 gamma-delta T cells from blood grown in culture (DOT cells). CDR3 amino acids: CATWDALHKKLF. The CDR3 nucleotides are TGTGCCACCTGGGATGCCCTTCACAAGAAACTCTTT.